These 3 T cell receptor beta chains originate from one sample sequenced in a study of T-cell reconstitution after alpha-beta-depleted transplantation in children. Preparing the TCRbeta library involved the use of unique molecular identifiers. TCRdb fed the PCR reads into MiXCR, producing one record per CDR3 protein. The table lists more than 300,000 distinct CDR3 sequences, 15% to 20% of them singletons, with about 41% in the top ten. The material sequenced was PBMCs, mostly from graft donor cells, taken 360 days after TCRalphabeta/CD19-depleted stem cell transplant. The receptors shown here come from a male patient between 2 and 10 years old who had a stem cell transplant for acute lymphoblastic leukemia, so the T cells may come from the graft donor.

The chain has TRBV7-2 and TRBJ1-4; D remains ambiguous. CDR3 length: 15 amino acids. The germline CDR1 and CDR2 sequences are SGHTA and FQGNSA. V shed 0 bases and J shed 0 bases, with 5 bases lying between them. The CDR3 sequence: CASSLALATNEKLFF. For the CDR3, the DNA is TGTGCCAGCAGCTTAGCACTTGCAACTAATGAAAAACTGTTTTTT.

The chain joins TRBV6-5 to TRBJ2-1; 9 nucleotides align to TRBD2. V lost 5 bases and J lost 15; bases outside the gene matches: 8. Per the germline V gene, CDR1 is MNHEY and CDR2 is SVGAGI. This CDR3 spans 12 amino acids. The CDR3 region is CASSGAGTSSFF. Here the CDR3 DNA reads TGTGCCAGCAGTGGCGCCGGGACTAGCTCGTTCTTC.

This clonotype appeared once. The CDR3 sequence is CASRSTGQTYGYTF. The DNA of the CDR3 is TGCGCCAGCAGATCGACAGGCCAGACCTATGGCTACACCTTC. The chain joins TRBV5-1 to TRBJ1-2; TRBD1 might be the D (6 bases). Deletions cut 5 bases from V and 4 bases from J, with 15 bases between. Germline CDR1 and CDR2: SGHRS and YFSETQ. The CDR3 length is 14 residues.